The source of this T cell receptor (beta chain) is a study of blood T cell repertoires in COVID-19. About the study: Acute-phase and convalescent COVID-19 samples originated in the United States, Italy and Spain.

Each participant's cohort was designated according to participant-reported clinical history. TCRdb's table, derived via immunoSEQ multiplex PCR, lists solely in-frame clones and lacks some. The table includes roughly 340,000 clones, approximately 87% detected once. This CDR3 comprises 14 residues. V lost 4 bases and J lost 5, with 12 bases in between. CDR1 and CDR2 from the germline V gene are SGDLS and YYNGEE. The source is a middle-aged man in a cohort exposed to, infected with or recovered from COVID-19 (not recorded which). The chain couples TRBV9 to TRBJ1-4; D possibly corresponds to TRBD1 (6 bases). Sequencing was done on a sample of PBMCs or T cells enriched from blood (not recorded which). The CDR3 sequence: CASSPGHWNEKLFF. Written as DNA, the CDR3 is TGTGCCAGCAGCCCGGGACATTGGAATGAAAAACTGTTTTTT.